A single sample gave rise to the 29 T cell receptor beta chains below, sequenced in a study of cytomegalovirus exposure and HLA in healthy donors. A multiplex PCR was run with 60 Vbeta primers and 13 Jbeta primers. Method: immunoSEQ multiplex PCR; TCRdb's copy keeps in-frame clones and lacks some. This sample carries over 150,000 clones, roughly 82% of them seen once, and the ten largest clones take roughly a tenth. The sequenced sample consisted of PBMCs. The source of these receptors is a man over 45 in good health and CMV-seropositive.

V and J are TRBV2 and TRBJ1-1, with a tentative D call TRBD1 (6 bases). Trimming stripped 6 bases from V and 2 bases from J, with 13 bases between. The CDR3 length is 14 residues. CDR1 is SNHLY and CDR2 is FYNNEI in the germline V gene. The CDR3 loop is CASRTDRINTEAFF. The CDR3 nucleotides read TGTGCCAGCAGGACCGACAGGATAAACACTGAAGCTTTCTTT.

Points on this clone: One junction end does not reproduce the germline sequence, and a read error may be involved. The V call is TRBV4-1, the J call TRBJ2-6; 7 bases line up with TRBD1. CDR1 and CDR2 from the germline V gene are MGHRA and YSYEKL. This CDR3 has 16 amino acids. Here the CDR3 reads CASSQGQGAGANGLTF. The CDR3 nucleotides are TGCGCCAGCAGCCAAGGACAGGGCGCTGGGGCCAACGGCCTGACTTTC.

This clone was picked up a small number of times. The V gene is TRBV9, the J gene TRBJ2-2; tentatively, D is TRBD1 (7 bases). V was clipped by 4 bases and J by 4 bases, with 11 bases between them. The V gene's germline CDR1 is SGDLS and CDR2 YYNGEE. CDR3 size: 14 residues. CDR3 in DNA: TGTGCCAGCAGCCGCCAGGGGGGCACCGGGGAGCTGTTTTTT. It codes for CASSRQGGTGELFF.

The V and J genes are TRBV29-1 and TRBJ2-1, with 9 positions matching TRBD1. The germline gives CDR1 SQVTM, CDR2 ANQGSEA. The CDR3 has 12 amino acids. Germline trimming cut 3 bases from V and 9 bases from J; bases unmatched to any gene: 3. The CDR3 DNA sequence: TGCAGCGTTGACGGACAGGGGCCTGAGCAGTTCTTC. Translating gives CSVDGQGPEQFF.

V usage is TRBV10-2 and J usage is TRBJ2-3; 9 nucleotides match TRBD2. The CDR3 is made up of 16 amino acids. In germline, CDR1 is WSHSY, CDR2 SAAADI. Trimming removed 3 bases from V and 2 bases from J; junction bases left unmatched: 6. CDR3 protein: CASSEPLAGSTDTQYF. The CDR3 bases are TGCGCCAGCAGTGAACCGCTAGCGGGGTCCACAGATACGCAGTATTTT.

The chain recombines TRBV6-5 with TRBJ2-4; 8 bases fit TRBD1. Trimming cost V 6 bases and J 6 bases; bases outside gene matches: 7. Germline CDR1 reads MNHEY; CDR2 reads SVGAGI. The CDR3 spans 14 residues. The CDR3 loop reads CASSSGQGLNIQYF. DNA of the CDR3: TGTGCCAGCAGCTCCGGACAGGGATTAAACATTCAGTACTTC.

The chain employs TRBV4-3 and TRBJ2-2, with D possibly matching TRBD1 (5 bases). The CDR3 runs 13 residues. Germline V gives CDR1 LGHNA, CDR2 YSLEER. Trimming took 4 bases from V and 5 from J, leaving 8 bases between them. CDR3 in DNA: TGCGCCAGCAGCCCGCAGGGTACCGGGGAGCTGTTTTTT. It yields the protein CASSPQGTGELFF.

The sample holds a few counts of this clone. The CDR3 loop reads CASSSRTSGYEQYF. The CDR3 DNA reads TGTGCCAGCAGCTCTCGGACTAGCGGCTACGAGCAGTACTTC. The rearrangement uses TRBV5-4 and TRBJ2-7, with 10 bases identical to TRBD2. Unmatched junction bases numbered 3, after V lost 3 bases and J lost 3 bases. Germline lookup yields CDR1 SGHNT and CDR2 YYREEE (reference sequence). The CDR3 sequence is 14 residues long.

The CDR3 spells CASSLGQGAFGANVLTF. The CDR3 DNA reads TGTGCCAGCAGCTTGGGACAGGGGGCTTTTGGGGCCAACGTCCTGACTTTC. This chain uses TRBV9 with TRBJ2-6; 12 nucleotides match TRBD1. The junction had 5 bases not matched to a gene; V was cut back by 4 bases and J by 3 bases. CDR1 is SGDLS, CDR2 YYNGEE, per germline. CDR3 size: 17 residues.

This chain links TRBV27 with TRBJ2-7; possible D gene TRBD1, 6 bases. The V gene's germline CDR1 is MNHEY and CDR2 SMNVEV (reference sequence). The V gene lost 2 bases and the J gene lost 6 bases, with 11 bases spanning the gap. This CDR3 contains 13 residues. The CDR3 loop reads CASSLNRAGEQYF. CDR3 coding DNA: TGTGCCAGCAGTTTAAACAGGGCGGGCGAGCAGTACTTC.

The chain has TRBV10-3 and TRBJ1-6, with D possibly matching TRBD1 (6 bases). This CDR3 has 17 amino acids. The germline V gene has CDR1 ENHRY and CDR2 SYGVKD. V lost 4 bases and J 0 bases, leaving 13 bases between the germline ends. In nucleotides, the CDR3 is TGTGCCATCAGTGGGGGGGGGCGAAACTCCTATAATTCACCCCTCCACTTT. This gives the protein CAISGGGRNSYNSPLHF.

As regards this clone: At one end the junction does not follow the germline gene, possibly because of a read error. The CDR3 DNA sequence: TGTGCCAGCAGCGACCCGGGACTAGCGGACCCTGTAGCCAAAAACAGTCAGTACTTC. Its protein is CASSDPGLADPVAKNSQYF. J is TRBJ2-4 and V is TRBV9; 11 bases align to TRBD2. Germline CDR1 SGDLS, CDR2 YYNGEE. The CDR3 is made up of 19 amino acids.

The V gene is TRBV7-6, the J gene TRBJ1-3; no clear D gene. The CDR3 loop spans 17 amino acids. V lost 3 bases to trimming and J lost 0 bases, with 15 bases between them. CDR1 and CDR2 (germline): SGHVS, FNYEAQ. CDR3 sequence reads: CASSFFPTVTSGNTIYF. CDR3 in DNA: TGTGCCAGCAGCTTTTTTCCGACTGTAACCTCTGGAAACACCATATATTTT.

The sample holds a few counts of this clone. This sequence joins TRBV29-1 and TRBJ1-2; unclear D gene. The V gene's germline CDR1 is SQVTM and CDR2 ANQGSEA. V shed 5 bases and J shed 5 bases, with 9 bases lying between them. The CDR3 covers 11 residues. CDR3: CSVSSGYGYTF. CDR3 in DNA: TGCAGCGTTAGTTCCGGGTATGGCTACACCTTC.

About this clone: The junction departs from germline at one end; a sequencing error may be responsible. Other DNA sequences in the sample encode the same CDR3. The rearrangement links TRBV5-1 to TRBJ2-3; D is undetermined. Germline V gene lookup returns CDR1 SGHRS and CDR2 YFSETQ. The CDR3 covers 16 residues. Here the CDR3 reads CASSLARNPSTDTQYF. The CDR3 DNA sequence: TGCGCCAGCAGTTTGGCCAGAAACCCTAGCACAGATACGCAGTATTTT. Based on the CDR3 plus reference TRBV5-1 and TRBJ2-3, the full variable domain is KAGVTQTPRYLIKTRGQQVTLSCSPISGHRSVSWYQQTPGQGLQFLFEYFSETQRNKGNFPGRFSGRQFSNSRSEMNVSTLELGDSALYLCASSLARNPSTDTQYFGPGTRLTVL.

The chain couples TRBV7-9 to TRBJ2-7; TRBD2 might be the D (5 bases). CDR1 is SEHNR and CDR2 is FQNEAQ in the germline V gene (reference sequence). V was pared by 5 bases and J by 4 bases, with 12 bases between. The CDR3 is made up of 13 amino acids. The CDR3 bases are TGTGCCAGCAGCCGGGGATCCCCTTACGAGCAGTACTTC. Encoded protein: CASSRGSPYEQYF.

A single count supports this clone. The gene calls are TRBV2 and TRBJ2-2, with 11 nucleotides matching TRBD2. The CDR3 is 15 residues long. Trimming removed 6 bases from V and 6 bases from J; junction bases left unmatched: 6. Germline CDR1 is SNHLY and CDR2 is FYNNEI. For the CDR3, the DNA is TGTGCCAGCAGGCTGACTAGCGGGACCTCCGGGGAGCTGTTTTTT. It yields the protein CASRLTSGTSGELFF.

The CDR3 loop is CASTPARTVNTGELFF. DNA of the CDR3: TGTGCCAGCACCCCCGCCCGGACAGTTAACACCGGGGAGCTGTTTTTT. V and J are TRBV5-8 and TRBJ2-2; D is possibly TRBD1 (6 bases). In germline, CDR1 is SGHTS, CDR2 YDEGEE. Trimming removed 6 bases at V and 2 bases at J, with 17 bases between. The CDR3 runs 16 residues.

CDR3 sequence: CASSLPGRAYEQYF. The CDR3 DNA reads TGTGCCAGCAGCTTACCAGGCAGGGCCTACGAGCAGTACTTC. The chain joins TRBV5-6 to TRBJ2-7; tentatively, D is TRBD1 (5 bases). The V gene's germline CDR1 is SGHDT and CDR2 YYEEEE. This CDR3 region has 14 residues. Trimming cost V 2 bases and J 2 bases, with 11 bases left between them.

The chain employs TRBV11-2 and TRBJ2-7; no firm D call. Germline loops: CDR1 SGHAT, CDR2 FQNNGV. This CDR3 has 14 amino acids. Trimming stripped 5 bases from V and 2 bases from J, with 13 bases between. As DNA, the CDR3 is TGTGCCAGCAGCGACCCAGCGAGCCCCTACGAGCAGTACTTC. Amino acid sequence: CASSDPASPYEQYF.

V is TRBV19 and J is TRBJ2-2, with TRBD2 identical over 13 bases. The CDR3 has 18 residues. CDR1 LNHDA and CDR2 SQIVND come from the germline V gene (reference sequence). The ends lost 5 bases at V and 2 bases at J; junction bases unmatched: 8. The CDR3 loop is CASSARRLAGGNTGELFF. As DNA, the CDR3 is TGTGCCAGTAGTGCAAGACGACTAGCGGGAGGTAACACCGGGGAGCTGTTTTTT.

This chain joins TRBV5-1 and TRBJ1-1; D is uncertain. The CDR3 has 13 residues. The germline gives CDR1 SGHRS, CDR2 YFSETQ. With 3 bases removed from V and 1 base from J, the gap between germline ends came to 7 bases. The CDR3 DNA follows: TGCGCCAGCAGCTCCGTAAAGAACACTGAAGCTTTCTTT. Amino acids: CASSSVKNTEAFF. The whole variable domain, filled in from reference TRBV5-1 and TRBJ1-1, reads KAGVTQTPRYLIKTRGQQVTLSCSPISGHRSVSWYQQTPGQGLQFLFEYFSETQRNKGNFPGRFSGRQFSNSRSEMNVSTLELGDSALYLCASSSVKNTEAFFGQGTRLTVV.

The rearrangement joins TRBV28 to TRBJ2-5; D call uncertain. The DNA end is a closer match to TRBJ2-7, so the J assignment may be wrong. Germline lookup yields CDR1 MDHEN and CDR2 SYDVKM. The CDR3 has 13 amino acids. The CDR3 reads CASRLAGSYEQYF. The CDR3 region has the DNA TGTGCCAGCAGACTGGCAGGCTCCTACGAGCAGTACTTC.

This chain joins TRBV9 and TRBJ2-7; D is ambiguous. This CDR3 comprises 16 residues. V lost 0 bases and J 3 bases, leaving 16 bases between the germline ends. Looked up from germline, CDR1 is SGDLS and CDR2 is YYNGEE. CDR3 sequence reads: CASSVGVDFTLYEQYF. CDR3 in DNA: TGTGCCAGCAGCGTAGGGGTAGACTTTACCCTCTACGAGCAGTACTTC.

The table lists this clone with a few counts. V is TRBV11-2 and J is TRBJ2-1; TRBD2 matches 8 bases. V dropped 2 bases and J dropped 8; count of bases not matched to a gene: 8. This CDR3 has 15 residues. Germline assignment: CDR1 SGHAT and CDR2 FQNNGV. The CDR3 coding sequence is TGTGCCAGCAGCTTAACAAGCGGGGGCCTGTATGAGCAGTTCTTC. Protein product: CASSLTSGGLYEQFF. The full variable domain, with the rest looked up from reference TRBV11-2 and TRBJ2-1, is EAGVAQSPRYKIIEKRQSVAFWCNPISGHATLYWYQQILGQGPKLLIQFQNNGVVDDSQLPKDRFSAERLKGVDSTLKIQPAKLEDSAVYLCASSLTSGGLYEQFFGPGTRLTVL.

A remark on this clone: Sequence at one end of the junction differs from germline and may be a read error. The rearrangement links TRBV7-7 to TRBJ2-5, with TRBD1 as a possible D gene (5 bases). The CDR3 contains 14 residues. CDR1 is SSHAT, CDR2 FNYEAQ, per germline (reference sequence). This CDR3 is CASSSTVYQETQYF. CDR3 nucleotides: TGTGCTAGCAGCTCGACAGTGTACCAAGAGACCCAGTACTTC.

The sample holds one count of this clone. CDR3 nucleotides: TGTGCCAGCAGCCAAGTATCGGGACAGAATTCCTACGAGCAGTACTTC. Protein: CASSQVSGQNSYEQYF. The rearrangement joins TRBV4-2 to TRBJ2-7; 7 bases match TRBD1. The junction had 7 bases not matched to a gene; V was cut back by 1 base and J by 1 base. This CDR3 contains 16 residues. CDR1 is LGHNA and CDR2 is YNFKEQ in the germline V gene.

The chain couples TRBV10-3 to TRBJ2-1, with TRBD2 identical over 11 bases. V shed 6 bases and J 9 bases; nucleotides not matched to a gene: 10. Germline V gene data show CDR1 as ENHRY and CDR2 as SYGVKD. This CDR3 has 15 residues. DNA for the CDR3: TGTGCCATCAGGGCAACTAGCGGGGGATGGAGTGAGCAGTTCTTC. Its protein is CAIRATSGGWSEQFF.

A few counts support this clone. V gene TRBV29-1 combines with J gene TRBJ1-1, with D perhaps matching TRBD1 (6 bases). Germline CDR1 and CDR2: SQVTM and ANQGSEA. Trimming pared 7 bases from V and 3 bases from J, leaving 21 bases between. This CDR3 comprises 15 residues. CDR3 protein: CSAGGEGGAHTEAFF. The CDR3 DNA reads TGCAGCGCCGGGGGGGAAGGGGGGGCACACACTGAAGCTTTCTTT.